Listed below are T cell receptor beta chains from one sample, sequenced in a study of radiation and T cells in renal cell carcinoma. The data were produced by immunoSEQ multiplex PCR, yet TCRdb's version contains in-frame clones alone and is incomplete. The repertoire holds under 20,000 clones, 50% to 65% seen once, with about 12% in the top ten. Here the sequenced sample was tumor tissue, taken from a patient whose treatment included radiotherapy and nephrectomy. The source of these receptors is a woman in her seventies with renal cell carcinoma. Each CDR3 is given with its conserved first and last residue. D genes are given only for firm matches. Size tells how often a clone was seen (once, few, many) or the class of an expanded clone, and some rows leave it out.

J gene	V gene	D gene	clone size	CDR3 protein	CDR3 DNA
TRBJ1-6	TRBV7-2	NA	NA	CASSEGPTGPLHF	TGTGCCAGCAGCGAGGGACCGACGGGACCCCTCCACTTT
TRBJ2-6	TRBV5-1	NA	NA	CATRSSGANVLTF	TGCGCCACCCGGAGCTCTGGGGCCAACGTCCTGACTTTC
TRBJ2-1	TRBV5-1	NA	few	CASRGSTYNEQFF	TGCGCCAGCAGGGGTTCGACCTACAATGAGCAGTTCTTC
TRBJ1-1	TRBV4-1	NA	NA	CASSQGAQVTEAFF	TGCGCCAGCAGCCAAGGCGCACAGGTCACTGAAGCTTTCTTT
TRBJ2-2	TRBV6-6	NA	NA	CASTDGLNTGELFF	TGTGCCAGCACTGACGGGCTGAACACCGGGGAGCTGTTTTTT
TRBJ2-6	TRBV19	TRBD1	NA	CASSSWTGTGANVLTF	TGTGCCAGTAGTTCGTGGACAGGGACTGGGGCCAACGTCCTGACTTTC
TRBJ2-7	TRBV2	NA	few	CASSGFYEQYF	TGTGCCAGCAGTGGGTTCTACGAGCAGTACTTC
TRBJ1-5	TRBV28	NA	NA	CASSFWGFQPQHF	TGTGCCAGCAGTTTTTGGGGTTTTCAGCCCCAGCATTTT
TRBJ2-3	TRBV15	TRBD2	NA	CATSSRLAGGADTQYF	TGTGCCACCAGCTCGCGACTAGCGGGGGGGGCAGATACGCAGTATTTT
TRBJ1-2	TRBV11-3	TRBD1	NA	CASSSLDRVLSDYGYTF	TGTGCCAGCAGCTCCCTGGACAGGGTCCTCAGTGACTATGGCTACACCTTC
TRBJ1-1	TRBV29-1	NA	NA	CSVEWGGGAFF	TGCAGCGTTGAATGGGGTGGCGGAGCTTTCTTT
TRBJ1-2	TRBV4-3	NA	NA	CASSHMTAMDGYTF	TGCGCCAGCAGCCACATGACCGCGATGGATGGCTACACCTTC
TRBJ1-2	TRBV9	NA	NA	CASSTFDRPGGYGYTF	TGTGCCAGCAGCACTTTTGACAGGCCCGGTGGCTATGGCTACACCTTC
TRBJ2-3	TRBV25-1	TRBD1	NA	CASRGQWADTQYF	TGTGCCAGCAGGGGACAGTGGGCAGATACGCAGTATTTT
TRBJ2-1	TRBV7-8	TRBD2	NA	CASSLARGSGGLDEQFF	TGTGCCAGCAGCTTAGCGCGTGGTAGCGGGGGGTTGGATGAGCAGTTCTTC
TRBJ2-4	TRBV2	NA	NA	CASTPGGKRNIQYF	TGTGCCAGCACCCCCGGGGGAAAAAGGAACATTCAGTACTTC
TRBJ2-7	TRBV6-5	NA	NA	CASSPGTAGYEQYF	TGTGCCAGCAGCCCTGGGACGGCCGGATACGAGCAGTACTTC
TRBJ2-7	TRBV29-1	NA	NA	CSARGSRTSYEQYF	TGCAGCGCCCGCGGCAGCCGTACCTCCTACGAGCAGTACTTC
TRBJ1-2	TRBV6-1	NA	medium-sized	CASSRERDDGYTF	TGTGCCAGTTCTCGGGAAAGGGATGATGGCTACACCTTC
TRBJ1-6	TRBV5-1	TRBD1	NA	CASSAQGFYNSPLHF	TGCGCCAGCAGCGCACAGGGGTTTTATAATTCACCCCTCCACTTT
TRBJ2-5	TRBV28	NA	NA	CASRPPPDDQETQYF	TGTGCCAGCAGACCTCCCCCCGACGACCAAGAGACCCAGTACTTC
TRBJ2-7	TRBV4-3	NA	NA	CASSYDSSAAYEQYF	TGCGCCAGCAGCTACGACAGTAGCGCCGCCTACGAGCAGTACTTC
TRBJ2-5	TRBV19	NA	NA	CASSIQGISQETQYF	TGTGCCAGTAGTATACAGGGAATTTCCCAAGAGACCCAGTACTTC
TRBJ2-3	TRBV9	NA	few	CASSDDPGYNPPLTDTQYF	TGTGCCAGCAGCGACGACCCCGGCTATAATCCACCGCTCACAGATACGCAGTATTTT
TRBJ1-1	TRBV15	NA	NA	CATSRAAYTEAFF	TGTGCCACCAGCAGAGCAGCCTACACTGAAGCTTTCTTT
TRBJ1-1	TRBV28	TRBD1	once	CASRHRQGWGTEAFF	TGTGCCAGCAGGCATAGACAGGGATGGGGCACTGAAGCTTTCTTT
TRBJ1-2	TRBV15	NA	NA	CATSREVEVGGYTF	TGTGCCACCAGCAGAGAAGTGGAAGTTGGGGGCTACACCTTC
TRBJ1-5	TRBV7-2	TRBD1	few	CASSPTGANQPQHF	TGTGCCAGCAGCCCGACAGGGGCCAATCAGCCCCAGCATTTT
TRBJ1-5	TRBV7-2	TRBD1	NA	CASSPAAGGTQPQHF	TGTGCCAGCAGCCCGGCGGCAGGGGGAACTCAGCCCCAGCATTTT
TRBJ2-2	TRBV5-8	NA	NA	CASSLGPRNTGELFF	TGTGCCAGCAGCCTCGGGCCGAGAAACACCGGGGAGCTGTTTTTT
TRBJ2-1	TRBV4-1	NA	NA	CASSQDFRTYNEQFF	TGCGCCAGCAGCCAAGATTTCAGGACCTACAATGAGCAGTTCTTC
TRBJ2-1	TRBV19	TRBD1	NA	CASSMTGLGFSYNEQFF	TGTGCCAGTAGTATGACAGGGTTGGGGTTCTCCTACAATGAGCAGTTCTTC
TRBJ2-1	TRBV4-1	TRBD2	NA	CASSQAGLAGYNEQFF	TGCGCCAGCAGCCAAGCGGGACTAGCGGGGTACAATGAGCAGTTCTTC
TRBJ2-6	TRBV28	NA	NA	CASSRLTGSGANVLTF	TGTGCCAGCAGCAGGTTAACGGGATCCGGGGCCAACGTCCTGACTTTC
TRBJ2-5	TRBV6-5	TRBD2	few	CASSYSAGGPETQYF	TGTGCCAGCAGTTACTCGGCGGGGGGGCCGGAGACCCAGTACTTC
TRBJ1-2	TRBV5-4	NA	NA	CASSFQGSGYTF	TGTGCCAGCAGCTTCCAGGGTAGCGGCTACACCTTC
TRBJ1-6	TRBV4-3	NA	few	CASSQAVTADNSPLHF	TGCGCCAGCAGCCAAGCCGTTACAGCCGATAATTCACCCCTCCACTTT